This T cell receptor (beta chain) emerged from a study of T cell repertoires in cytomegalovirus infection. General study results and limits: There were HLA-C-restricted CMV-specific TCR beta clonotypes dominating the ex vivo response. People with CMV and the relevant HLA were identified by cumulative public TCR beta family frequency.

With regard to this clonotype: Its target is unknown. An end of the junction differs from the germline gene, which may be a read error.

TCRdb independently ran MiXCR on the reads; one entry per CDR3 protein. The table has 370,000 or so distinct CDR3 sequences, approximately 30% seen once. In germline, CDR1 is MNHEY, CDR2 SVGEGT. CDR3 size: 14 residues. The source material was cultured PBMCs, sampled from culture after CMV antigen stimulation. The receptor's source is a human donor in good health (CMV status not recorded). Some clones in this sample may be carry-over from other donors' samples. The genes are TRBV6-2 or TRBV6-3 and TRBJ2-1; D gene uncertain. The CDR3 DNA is TGTGCCAGCAGCTCAACGGTGACGGCCCAGGTTGGGCTCTTC. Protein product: CASSSTVTAQVGLF.